This T cell receptor beta chain was recorded in a study of CD8 T cells in Susac syndrome. With regard to this clonotype: At one end the junction does not follow the germline gene, possibly because of a read error.

With random hexamers, 0.5 to 1 ug RNA was reverse transcribed. An immunoSEQ multiplex PCR generated amplified TCR beta CDR3 products spanning 54 Vbeta and 13 Jbeta. From the immunoSEQ multiplex PCR reads, TCRdb called clonotypes with MiXCR, one entry per CDR3 protein. The sample has roughly 140,000 distinct CDR3 sequences, 85% to 95% seen once. TCR beta sequencing covered blood CD8+ and CD4+ T cells. The authors negatively isolated CD8+ and CD4+ T cells and FACS-enriched TEMRA cells. The CDR3 is made up of 16 amino acids. Germline assignment: CDR1 LGHNA and CDR2 YNFKEQ. The sequence derives from a human donor in good health. The material sequenced was CD8+ T cells from PBMCs. The V and J genes are TRBV4-2 and TRBJ2-3; D remains unclear. The CDR3 region is CASSHEPAPSTDTQYF. The CDR3, as DNA: TGCGCCAGCAGCCATGAGCCGGCTCCTAGCACAGATACGCAGTATTTT.